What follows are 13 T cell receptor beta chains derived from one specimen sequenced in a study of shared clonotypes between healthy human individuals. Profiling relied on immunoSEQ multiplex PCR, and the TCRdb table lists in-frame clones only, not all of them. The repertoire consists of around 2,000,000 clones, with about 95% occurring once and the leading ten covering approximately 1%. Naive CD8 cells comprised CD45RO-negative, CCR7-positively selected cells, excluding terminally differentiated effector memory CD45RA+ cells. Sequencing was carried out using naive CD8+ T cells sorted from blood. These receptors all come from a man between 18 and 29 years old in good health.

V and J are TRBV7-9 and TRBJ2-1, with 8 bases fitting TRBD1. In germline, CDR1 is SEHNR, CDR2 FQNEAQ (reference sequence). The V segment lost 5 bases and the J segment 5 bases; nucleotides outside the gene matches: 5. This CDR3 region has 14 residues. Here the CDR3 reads CASSHPDRDNEQFF. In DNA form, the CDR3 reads TGTGCCAGCAGCCATCCGGACAGGGACAATGAGCAGTTCTTC.

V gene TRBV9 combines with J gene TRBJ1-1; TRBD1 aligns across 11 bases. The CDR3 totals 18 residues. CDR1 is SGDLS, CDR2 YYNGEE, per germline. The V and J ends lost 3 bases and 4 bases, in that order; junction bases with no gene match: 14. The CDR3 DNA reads TGTGCCAGCAGCGACCCGGAGGGGACAGGGGGTTTAGGCACTGAAGCTTTCTTT. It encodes CASSDPEGTGGLGTEAFF.

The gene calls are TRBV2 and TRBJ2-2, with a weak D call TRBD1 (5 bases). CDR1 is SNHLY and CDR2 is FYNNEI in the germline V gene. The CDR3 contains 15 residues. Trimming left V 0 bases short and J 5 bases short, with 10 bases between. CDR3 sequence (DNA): TGTGCCAGCAGTGAAGCAGGACAAAGAACCGGGGAGCTGTTTTTT. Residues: CASSEAGQRTGELFF.

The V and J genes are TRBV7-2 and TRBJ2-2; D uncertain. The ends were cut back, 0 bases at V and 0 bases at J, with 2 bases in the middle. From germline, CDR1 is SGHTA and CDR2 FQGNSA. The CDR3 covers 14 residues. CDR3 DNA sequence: TGTGCCAGCAGCTTAGCGACGAACACCGGGGAGCTGTTTTTT. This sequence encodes CASSLATNTGELFF.

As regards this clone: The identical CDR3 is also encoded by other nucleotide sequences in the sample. The CDR3 region has the DNA TGTGCCAGCAGCCTGCTAGCGGGGGGGCCAGATACGCAGTATTTT. Encoded protein: CASSLLAGGPDTQYF. V usage is TRBV27 and J usage is TRBJ2-3, with TRBD2 identical over 12 bases. The CDR3 runs 15 residues. Germline trimming cut 6 bases from V and 4 bases from J; bases unmatched to any gene: 5. Germline CDR1 and CDR2: MNHEY and SMNVEV (reference sequence).

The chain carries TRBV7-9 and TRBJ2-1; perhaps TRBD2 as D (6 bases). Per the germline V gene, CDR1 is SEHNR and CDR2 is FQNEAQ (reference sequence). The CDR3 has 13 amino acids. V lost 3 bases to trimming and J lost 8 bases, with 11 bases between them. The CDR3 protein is CASSFGGAHEQFF. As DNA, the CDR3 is TGTGCCAGCAGCTTTGGCGGGGCCCATGAGCAGTTCTTC.

CDR3 sequence reads: CASSSRGHYEQYF. In nucleotides, the CDR3 is TGTGCCAGCAGCTCCAGGGGGCATTACGAGCAGTACTTC. This chain links TRBV7-6 with TRBJ2-7; TRBD1 aligns across 8 bases. V shed 4 bases and J 4 bases; nucleotides not matched to a gene: 3. In germline, CDR1 is SGHVS, CDR2 FNYEAQ. CDR3 length: 13 residues.

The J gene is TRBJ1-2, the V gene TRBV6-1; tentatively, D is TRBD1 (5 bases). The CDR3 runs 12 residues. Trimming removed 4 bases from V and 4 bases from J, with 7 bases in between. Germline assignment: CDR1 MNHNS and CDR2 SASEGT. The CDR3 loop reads CASSGGAYGYTF. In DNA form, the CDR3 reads TGTGCCAGCAGTGGAGGGGCCTATGGCTACACCTTC.

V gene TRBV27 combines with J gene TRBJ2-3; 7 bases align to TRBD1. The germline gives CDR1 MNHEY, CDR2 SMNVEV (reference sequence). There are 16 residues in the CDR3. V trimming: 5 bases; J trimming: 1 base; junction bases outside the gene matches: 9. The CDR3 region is CASSNTGTVGTDTQYF. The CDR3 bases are TGTGCCAGCAGTAACACCGGGACAGTGGGCACAGATACGCAGTATTTT.

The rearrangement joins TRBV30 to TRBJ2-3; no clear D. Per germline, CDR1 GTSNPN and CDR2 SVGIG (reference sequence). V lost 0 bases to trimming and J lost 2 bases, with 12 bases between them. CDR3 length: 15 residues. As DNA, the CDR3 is TGTGCCTGGAGTGTGACCGGGCTCTACACAGATACGCAGTATTTT. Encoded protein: CAWSVTGLYTDTQYF.

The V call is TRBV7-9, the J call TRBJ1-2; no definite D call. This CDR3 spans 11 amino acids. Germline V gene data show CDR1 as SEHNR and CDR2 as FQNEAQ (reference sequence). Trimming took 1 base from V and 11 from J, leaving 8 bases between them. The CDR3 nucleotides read TGTGCCAGCAGCTTAGGGGTCGAGTACACCTTC. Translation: CASSLGVEYTF.

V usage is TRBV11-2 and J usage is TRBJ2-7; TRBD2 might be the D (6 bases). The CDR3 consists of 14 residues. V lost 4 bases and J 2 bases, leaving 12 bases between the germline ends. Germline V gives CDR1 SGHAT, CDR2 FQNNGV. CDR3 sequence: CASSSRDWPYEQYF. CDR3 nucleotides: TGTGCCAGCAGCTCCCGGGACTGGCCCTACGAGCAGTACTTC.

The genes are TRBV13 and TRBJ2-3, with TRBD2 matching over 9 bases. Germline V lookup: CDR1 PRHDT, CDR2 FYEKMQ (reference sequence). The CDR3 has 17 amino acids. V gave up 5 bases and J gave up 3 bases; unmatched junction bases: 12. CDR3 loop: CASSKAPGLASTDTQYF. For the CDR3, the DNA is TGTGCCAGCAGCAAGGCCCCGGGACTAGCATCGACAGATACGCAGTATTTT.